This TCR beta chain emerged from a study of blood T cell repertoires in COVID-19. Using immunoSEQ multiplex PCR, the repertoire was profiled, and TCRdb retains in-frame clones only, with some absent. The sample yields roughly 200,000 clones, roughly 90% seen once. This TCR came from a woman aged 25 to 39 who had been exposed to COVID-19. What was sequenced was PBMCs or T cells enriched from blood (not recorded which).

DNA for the CDR3: TGTGCCAGCAGCAAAGCCGATTCTTATAGCTCCTATAATTCACCCCTCCACTTT. Translated: CASSKADSYSSYNSPLHF. This chain links TRBV21-1 with TRBJ1-6. TRBV21-1 constitutes a pseudogene. This CDR3 region has 18 residues.